The source of this T cell receptor beta chain is a study of Tregs in tolerant kidney transplant recipients. Study conclusions and caveats: Validation in larger populations is needed because few patients were studied. Antigen-driven expansion was suggested because donor-specific Tregs expanded more than all Tregs in tolerant patients. Biological reproducibility was not directly addressed in this study.

The protocol was immunoSEQ multiplex PCR, while the TCRdb copy is restricted to in-frame clones and leaves out a portion. The sample has 20,000 to 25,000 clones; approximately 84% are singletons. This clone has a handful of counts. The antigen remains undetermined. Related graft donors supplied nonmyeloablative bone marrow transplants, and mixed chimerism was transient. Unstimulated regulatory T cells (CD4+CD25+CD127-), CD4+CD25- non-regulatory cells, CD4 and CD8 cells were FACS-sorted from thawed PBMCs. Germline assignment: CDR1 MDHEN and CDR2 SYDVKM. CDR3 length equals 16 residues. V was pared by 6 bases and J by 1 base, with 18 bases between.

The specimen comprised CD8+ T cells from blood (PBMCs), sampled 6 months after the transplant. The genes are TRBV28 and TRBJ1-2, with a possible D match to TRBD1 (5 bases). The sequence was obtained from a human patient who received a combined kidney and bone marrow transplant. Some T cells may trace back to the graft donor. Written as DNA, the CDR3 is TGTGCCAGCAGCTTACGATTAAACAGGTTTAACTATGGCTACACCTTC. Its translation: CASSLRLNRFNYGYTF.